These 22 T cell receptor beta chains came from one sample sequenced in a study of blood T cell repertoires in COVID-19. Sequencing used immunoSEQ multiplex PCR; TCRdb keeps in-frame clones, though not all of them. The data hold 250,000 to 300,000 clones, with around 80% observed a single time. Sequenced input: PBMCs or T cells enriched from blood (not recorded which). All receptors derive from a man aged 25 to 45 with acute COVID-19.

This sequence joins TRBV7-8 and TRBJ2-2, with 10 bases identical to TRBD1. In germline, CDR1 is SGHVS, CDR2 FQNEAQ. The CDR3 is 18 amino acids. The V gene end was trimmed by 1 base and the J gene end by 6 bases; junction bases not matched to a gene: 11. The CDR3 sequence: CASSLGRLATGGSGELFF. CDR3 nucleotides: TGTGCCAGCAGCTTAGGGCGGTTGGCGACAGGGGGCTCCGGGGAGCTGTTTTTT. The whole variable domain, filled in from reference TRBV7-8 and TRBJ2-2, reads GAGVSQSPRYKVAKRGQDVALRCDPISGHVSLFWYQQALGQGPEFLTYFQNEAQLDKSGLPSDRFFAERPEGSVSTLKIQRTQQEDSAVYLCASSLGRLATGGSGELFFGEGSRLTVL.

The chain couples TRBV30 to TRBJ2-1; D might be TRBD2 (5 bases). The CDR3 has 14 amino acids. V lost 5 bases to trimming and J lost 1 base, with 12 bases between them. Germline CDR1 is GTSNPN and CDR2 is SVGIG (reference sequence). The CDR3 DNA is TGTGCCTGGTCAAGTGGGAGATCCTACAATGAGCAGTTCTTC. This sequence encodes CAWSSGRSYNEQFF. The whole variable domain, remainder taken from reference TRBV30 and TRBJ2-1, is SQTIHQWPATLVQPVGSPLSLECTVEGTSNPNLYWYRQAAGRGLQLLFYSVGIGQISSEVPQNLSASRPQDRQFILSSKKLLLSDSGFYLCAWSSGRSYNEQFFGPGTRLTVL.

The chain joins TRBV27 to TRBJ1-5, with 7 nucleotides matching TRBD1. The CDR3 has 17 amino acids. After removal of 8 bases from V and 2 bases from J, the junction contained 15 bases not matched to a gene. From germline, CDR1 is MNHEY and CDR2 SMNVEV (reference sequence). CDR3 loop: CASDRTGTVVGNQPQHF. In nucleotides, the CDR3 is TGTGCCAGCGACCGGACAGGAACTGTTGTCGGCAATCAGCCCCAGCATTTT.

The rearrangement links TRBV5-4 to TRBJ2-6, with TRBD1 matching over 10 bases. Germline assignment: CDR1 SGHNT and CDR2 YYREEE (reference sequence). The CDR3 runs to 18 residues. J lost 2 bases, V lost 4 bases, and 9 bases had no gene match. The CDR3 sequence is CASSSDRGRAPGANVLTF. The CDR3 DNA reads TGTGCCAGCAGCAGCGACAGGGGGCGGGCTCCTGGGGCCAACGTCCTGACTTTC. The full variable domain, completed using reference TRBV5-4 and TRBJ2-6, is ETGVTQSPTHLIKTRGQQVTLRCSSQSGHNTVSWYQQALGQGPQFIFQYYREEENGRGNFPPRFSGLQFPNYSSELNVNALELDDSALYLCASSSDRGRAPGANVLTFGAGSRLTVL.

V usage is TRBV6-5 and J usage is TRBJ1-1; the match to TRBD1 covers 7 bases. Looked up from germline, CDR1 is MNHEY and CDR2 is SVGAGI. Germline trimming cut 11 bases from V and 0 bases from J; bases unmatched to any gene: 3. This CDR3 contains 12 residues. CDR3 DNA sequence: TGTGCCGGACAGGACCTGAACACTGAAGCTTTCTTT. The encoded protein is CAGQDLNTEAFF.

V gene TRBV9 combines with J gene TRBJ2-2, with 11 bases matching TRBD2. This CDR3 contains 18 residues. The V gene's germline CDR1 is SGDLS and CDR2 YYNGEE. The J segment lost 2 bases and the V segment lost 4 bases, leaving 10 bases of the junction unmatched. The CDR3 here is CASSPSASGGLNTGELFF. DNA of the CDR3: TGTGCCAGCAGCCCTAGTGCTAGCGGGGGGCTAAACACCGGGGAGCTGTTTTTT.

The chain links TRBV4-1 to TRBJ1-2, with 9 bases aligning to TRBD1. The junction had 2 bases not matched to a gene; V was cut back by 1 base and J by 2 bases. Germline V gives CDR1 MGHRA, CDR2 YSYEKL. This CDR3 spans 15 amino acids. As DNA, the CDR3 is TGCGCCAGCAGCCAAGTTGACAGGGGGAACTATGGCTACACCTTC. It codes for CASSQVDRGNYGYTF.

Only a few counts were recorded for this clone. The chain uses TRBV20-1 and TRBJ1-1, with 7 bases that match TRBD1. CDR1 and CDR2 (germline): DFQATT, SNEGSKA (reference sequence). This CDR3 spans 11 amino acids. The ends lost 5 bases at V and 3 bases at J; junction bases unmatched: 0. The CDR3 loop reads CSADRDTEAFF. The CDR3 region has the DNA TGCAGTGCTGACAGGGACACTGAAGCTTTCTTT.

This clone was counted many times. The J gene is TRBJ2-2, the V gene TRBV24-1; D is perhaps TRBD1 (7 bases). The CDR3 has 14 residues. The V and J ends lost 3 bases and 6 bases respectively, with 10 bases between them. Germline lookup yields CDR1 KGHDR and CDR2 SFDVKD. The CDR3, as DNA: TGTGCCACCAGTGATCCCAGGGGGGCCGGGGAGCTGTTTTTT. Its translation is CATSDPRGAGELFF.

This chain joins TRBV28 and TRBJ1-3; 7 nucleotides align to TRBD1. CDR1 and CDR2 (germline): MDHEN, SYDVKM. The CDR3 runs 13 residues. With V trimmed by 3 bases and J by 5 bases, 1 base remained unmatched. CDR3 residues: CASSLDRRNTIYF. The CDR3 region has the DNA TGTGCCAGCAGTTTGGACAGGAGAAACACCATATATTTT.

CDR3 amino acids: CASSQEGQGAGNTIYF. In nucleotides, the CDR3 is TGCGCCAGCAGCCAAGAAGGACAGGGGGCTGGAAACACCATATATTTT. J is TRBJ1-3 and V is TRBV5-1; 10 bases map to TRBD1. This CDR3 region has 16 residues. Germline CDR1 is SGHRS and CDR2 is YFSETQ. J gave up 2 bases and V 4 bases, and 6 bases lay outside the gene matches.

This clone was seen a few times. The junction differs from germline at one of its ends, possibly a read error. This chain connects TRBV7-7 to TRBJ2-5; the match to TRBD1 covers 9 bases. Germline assignment: CDR1 SSHAT and CDR2 FNYEAQ (reference sequence). This CDR3 contains 15 residues. The CDR3 protein is CASSPNRGLKETQYF. For the CDR3, the DNA is TGTGCTAGCAGTCCGAACAGGGGGCTCAAAGAGACCCAGTACTTC.

The chain recombines TRBV24-1 with TRBJ2-5; 10 bases match TRBD2. V was pared by 7 bases and J by 5 bases, with 9 bases of the junction left unmatched. From germline, CDR1 is KGHDR and CDR2 SFDVKD. CDR3 length equals 15 residues. This CDR3 reads CATSLSGRGDETQYF. DNA for the CDR3: TGTGCCACCAGCCTGAGCGGGAGGGGCGATGAGACCCAGTACTTC.

J is TRBJ2-5 and V is TRBV18; D might be TRBD2 (6 bases). Trimming left V 5 bases short and J 5 bases short, with 18 bases between. Germline CDR1 and CDR2: KGHSH and LQKENI. The CDR3 consists of 15 residues. The CDR3 nucleotides are TGTGCCAGCTCAGCTAAACTAGCCGAAGGCGAGACCCAGTACTTC. This encodes CASSAKLAEGETQYF.

The chain recombines TRBV29-1 with TRBJ2-1, with 10 bases identical to TRBD2. The CDR3 is 12 amino acids. Trimming cost V 3 bases and J 10 bases; bases outside gene matches: 3. The germline V gene has CDR1 SQVTM and CDR2 ANQGSEA. The CDR3 here is CSVDLAGEEQFF. CDR3 DNA sequence: TGCAGCGTTGACCTAGCGGGGGAAGAGCAGTTCTTC.

This chain links TRBV28 with TRBJ2-1; 9 bases map to TRBD1. Germline CDR1 reads MDHEN; CDR2 reads SYDVKM. V was pared by 1 base and J by 10 bases, with 8 bases of the junction left unmatched. CDR3 length: 15 amino acids. Here the CDR3 DNA reads TGTGCCAGCAGTTTATCCGGGACAGGGCGGAACGAGCAGTTCTTC. Protein product: CASSLSGTGRNEQFF.

The J gene is TRBJ1-1, the V gene TRBV5-6; 11 positions match TRBD1. The CDR3 has 14 amino acids. Trimming at V came to 4 bases and at J to 4 bases, leaving 3 bases not matched to a gene. CDR1 and CDR2 (germline): SGHDT, YYEEEE. The CDR3 here is CASSRDRGITEAFF. CDR3 nucleotide sequence: TGTGCCAGCAGCAGGGACAGGGGGATCACTGAAGCTTTCTTT.

This chain connects TRBV5-1 to TRBJ1-4; the D gene is possibly TRBD1 (6 bases). CDR3 length equals 16 residues. Germline V gene sequence: CDR1 SGHRS, CDR2 YFSETQ. The ends were cut back, 4 bases at V and 2 bases at J, with 15 bases in the middle. The CDR3 protein is CASSPLPGATNEKLFF. DNA for the CDR3: TGCGCCAGCAGCCCGCTGCCAGGGGCGACTAATGAAAAACTGTTTTTT.

The gene calls are TRBV2 and TRBJ2-7; D remains unclear. CDR1 is SNHLY and CDR2 is FYNNEI in the germline V gene. The germline V and J ends were trimmed by 3 bases and 4 bases, with 4 bases remaining between them. CDR3 length: 11 amino acids. Written as DNA, the CDR3 is TGTGCCAGCAGTGACCAATACGAGCAGTACGTC. Translated: CASSDQYEQYV.

This clone came up once. The rearrangement links TRBV4-1 to TRBJ1-6; weak D call: TRBD1 (6 bases). The CDR3 consists of 14 residues. CDR1 MGHRA and CDR2 YSYEKL come from the germline V gene. The germline V and J ends were trimmed by 6 bases and 4 bases, with 10 bases remaining between them. DNA of the CDR3: TGCGCCAGCAGACAGGGTAGTTATAATTCACCCCTCCACTTT. Protein sequence: CASRQGSYNSPLHF.

The chain links TRBV28 to TRBJ1-1; D might be TRBD1 (6 bases). Between the trimmed V and J ends, which lost 8 bases and 2 bases, there was a span of 21 bases. This CDR3 contains 16 residues. CDR1 MDHEN and CDR2 SYDVKM come from the germline V gene. Here the CDR3 reads CASSPWAGAVNTEAFF. Written as DNA, the CDR3 is TGTGCCAGCTCTCCGTGGGCAGGGGCTGTTAACACTGAAGCTTTCTTT.

This clone was picked up a small number of times. This sequence joins TRBV2 and TRBJ1-1, with D unclear. There are 14 residues in the CDR3. The V and J ends lost 4 bases and 1 base respectively, with 10 bases between them. In germline, CDR1 is SNHLY, CDR2 FYNNEI. The CDR3: CASSGVAGNTEAFF. As DNA, the CDR3 is TGTGCCAGCAGTGGCGTGGCGGGGAACACTGAAGCTTTCTTT.